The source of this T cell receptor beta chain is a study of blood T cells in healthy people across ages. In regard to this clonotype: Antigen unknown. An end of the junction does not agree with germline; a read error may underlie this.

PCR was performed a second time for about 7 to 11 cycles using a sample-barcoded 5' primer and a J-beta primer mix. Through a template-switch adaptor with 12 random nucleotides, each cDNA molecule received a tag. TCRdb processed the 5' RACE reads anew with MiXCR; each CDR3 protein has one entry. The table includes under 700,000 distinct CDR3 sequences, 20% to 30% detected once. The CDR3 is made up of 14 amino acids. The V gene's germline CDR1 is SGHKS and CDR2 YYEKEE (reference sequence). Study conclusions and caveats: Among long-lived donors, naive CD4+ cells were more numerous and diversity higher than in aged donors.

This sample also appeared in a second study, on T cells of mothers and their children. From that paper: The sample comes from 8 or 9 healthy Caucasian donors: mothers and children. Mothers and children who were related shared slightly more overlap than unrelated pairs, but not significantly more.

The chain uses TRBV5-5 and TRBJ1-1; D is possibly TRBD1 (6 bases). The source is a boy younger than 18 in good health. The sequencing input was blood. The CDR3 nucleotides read TGTGCCAGCAGCAAGGACAGCCTGAACACTGAAGCTTCCTTT. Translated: CASSKDSLNTEASF.